Here is one T cell receptor beta chain with its context. No antigen is known for it. Base qualities are missing; no much larger clone stands one base away. The entry originates in a study of blood T cell repertoires in COVID-19 (dated by TCRdb to the early 2020s). Looking at the study overall: Collaborator samples came from the United States, Italy and Spain and covered acute and convalescent phases of COVID-19. The prospective study material was composed of cDNA or gDNA derived from T cells, B-cell-depleted T cells, or PBMCs. The samples were drawn from the first 160 participants of the ongoing ImmuneRACE study and from some 1,300 subjects provided by 6 global collaborators. The dataset comprised deeply sampled blood TCRbeta repertoires from subjects exposed to, actively infected with, or recovered from COVID-19. Where available, HLA class I and class II types were obtained from metadata supplied by the sample provider rather than from assay-based typing. The repertoires were released in a freely available public database meant as a resource for research on the immune response to SARS-CoV-2. Nearly every sample came with metadata listing a de-identified subject ID, COVID-19 status, age in years and sex. On the study overall, not on this receptor specifically: How much clinical and demographic metadata was included differed by source and by participant, and the metadata was provided uncurated.

Another Seattle source contributed samples from volunteer blood donors who had recovered from COVID-19. The collaborating institutions used their own protocols to collect whole blood in K2EDTA tubes. For TCRbeta analysis, collaborators shipped samples as frozen whole blood, isolated PBMCs, or DNA extracted from either of those sample types. TCRbeta CDR3 regions were amplified from genomic DNA by means of the immunoSEQ Assay, a bias-controlled multiplex PCR. Per the authors' processing: Within the assay, amplification of reference gene primers was used to estimate how many nucleated cells each sample contained. To quantify the absolute abundance of each unique TCRbeta CDR3 rearrangement, sequence reads were collapsed and filtered. Productive Simpson clonality was computed per sample as the square root of Simpson's diversity index over productive rearrangements. TCRdb obtained this table from immuneACCESS and retained in-frame rearrangements with V and J assigned. These tables miss some clones; where compared with another copy, unresolved V genes account for less than half of the shortfall, and the remainder is unexplained. D and trimming were read from the DNA, whereas the V and J calls and clone size are those reported in that table. A total of 250,000 to 350,000 clones appear in this sample, around 87% of them only once. 6.5% to 9.5% of the sample is taken by the ten largest.

The CDR3 sequence holds 13 residues, the cysteine and phenylalanine included. Kept here is only the CDR3 DNA, which spans 39 bases and is read in frame from base 1. V and J lose 3 bases and 0 bases, and a span of 5 bases separates them. The receptor's source is a woman aged 50 to 60 who had recovered from COVID-19. The chain employs TRBV12-3 or TRBV12-4 and TRBJ1-1, with the D gene call left open. The specimen was peripheral blood. This receptor carries the CDR3 CASSFHMNTEAFF. The sequenced DNA: TGTGCCAGCAGTTTCCACATGAACACTGAAGCTTTCTTT.